The entry that follows covers one TCR beta chain sequence. A single count supports this clone. There is no known antigen for this receptor. An end of the junction does not agree with germline; a read error may underlie this. The data were taken from a study of cytomegalovirus exposure and HLA in healthy donors (dated by TCRdb to about 2017). For the study in its entirety: An earlier analysis of about 560 of the donors reported about 300 Gb of sequence data and 117 million unique TCR beta sequences obtained from around 170 million T cells. Of the roughly 400 genotyped donors, about 80% fell in the genetic ancestry cluster associated with self-reported Caucasian donors. Roughly 300 gigabases of sequencing data and approximately 80 million unique TCR sequences were included in an early release covering 500 to 750 HLA-typed donors. The study aimed to test whether cataloging public T cell receptors could reveal signatures of past pathogen exposure. In a later genetic analysis, genome-wide SNP genotypes for about three fifths of the 666 donors were used, and that subset was treated as a discovery cohort. Along with the approximately 700-subject first cohort, a separate validation cohort of roughly 110 different subjects was used. Both class I and class II loci were covered by HLA typing, at four-digit resolution. Among 398 genotyped donors of the cohort, an average of roughly 240,000 unique TCR beta nucleotide sequences were sequenced per donor, roughly 20% of them non-productive. An earlier analysis of around 540 of the donors applied high-throughput TCR beta sequencing to assess whether each TCR beta V gene segment acted as functional or pseudogenic. All discovery cohort repertoires had been generated using a single sequencing platform. The study combined high-throughput TCR immunosequencing, statistical association of individual TCRs with disease status, and machine learning to predict cytomegalovirus infection status. Donor age, sex, ethnicity and CMV serostatus were collected together with the repertoire data. Because of strong linkage in the cohort, roughly five DR-DQ haplotypes were treated as single units for association and clustering. In the later analysis, no new phenotypic data were used to find candidate immune exposures; instead, reliance was placed on TCR beta sequences and their occurrence across donors. The number of donors typed differed by locus, with about 629-630 for A, B, C, DRB1 and DQB1, around 520 for DQA1, over 600 for DPA1, and 450 to 480 for DPB1. A later analysis re-analyzed previously published TCR beta repertoires from 500 to 700 donors and added high-resolution HLA genotyping to study TCR occurrence patterns. The study profiled the T cell repertoires of some 610 subjects by immunosequencing and related them to cytomegalovirus serostatus.

The library was obtained by the immunoSEQ multiplex PCR assay. A mixture of 60 forward primers for TCR Vbeta segments and 13 reverse primers for TCR Jbeta segments was used in the multiplex PCR. The CDR3 region of rearranged TCR beta genes was amplified from genomic DNA by a multiplex PCR assay. On the Illumina HiSeq System, the amplified TCR beta libraries were sequenced as 87-base-pair reads. Concerning the study's data processing: Across the 670 or so repertoires, a later analysis counted tens of millions of unique TCR beta chains, some 11 million of which were shared by at least two donors. Raw reads were error-corrected and collapsed into unique sequences by a nearest-neighbor algorithm in which closely related sequences were merged to remove PCR and sequencing errors. Alignment of CDR3 sequences to IMGT reference sequences was used to assign V, D and J gene segments. For a sequence to be retained, a match of at least six nucleotides to both a V gene segment and a J gene segment was required. Rearrangements were classified as productive when the CDR3 lacked stop codons and remained in frame with V and J, and all other rearrangements were classified as non-productive. CDR3 was defined by IMGT convention, running from the second conserved V-encoded cysteine to the conserved J-encoded phenylalanine. The earlier analysis of 587 of the donors excluded sequences that lacked an unambiguous match to a single V gene segment. In an earlier analysis of roughly 600 of the donors, a V segment was called functional when productive rearrangements were above 56.7%, and segregating when the standard deviation between donors exceeded 5%. A statistical classification framework was developed to diagnose cytomegalovirus status using the catalog of TCR beta chain sequences. In a later analysis, V and J genes were assigned by comparing TCR nucleotide sequences against IMGT/GENE-DB human TR gene sequences. Using the TCRdist pipeline, a later analysis assigned CDR3 sequences along with most-parsimonious VDJ recombination scenarios. In a later analysis, each TCR beta chain was defined by its CDR3 amino acid sequence together with its V-gene family, and reads without a unique V-gene family were excluded. A later analysis removed 592 highly shared, low-generation-probability nucleotide sequences to deal with suspected cross-contamination and a sequencing artifact. In a later analysis, a clonal expansion index was calculated for each public chain from normalized within-repertoire ranks of inferred template counts. A later analysis computed generation probabilities with a VDJ recombination model fitted to out-of-frame rearrangements, and checked the results against IGoR. Hypergeometric tests were used in a later analysis to score TCR-TCR, TCR-HLA and TCR-CMV co-occurrence, with a repertoire-size bias correction applied to the TCR pairs. In a later analysis, false discovery rates were estimated by permuting HLA or CMV assignments 20 times. In a later analysis, co-occurring TCRs were grouped with DBSCAN, and TCRdist sequence similarity was added when clustering was performed within HLA-allele-positive subsets. Repertoires with fewer than 30,000 or more than 120,000 public chains, plus five repertoires with anomalous nucleotide sharing, were excluded from co-occurrence clustering. TCRdb took this table from immuneACCESS and kept in-frame rearrangements with V and J called. Such tables lack part of the clones; where checked against another copy, unresolved V genes explain under half of the gap, and the rest is unexplained. Clone size and the V and J calls come from that table; the DNA yielded D and trimming. Within this sample are about 140,000 clones, with more than 70% of them counted one time only. The ten most abundant clones make up approximately 3.2% of the sample.

The cohort consisted of 650 to 700 healthy bone marrow donors. At the time of sampling, every cohort member was nominally healthy, though immune exposures that went unrecorded were likely present. The donor tested CMV seronegative and was one of the 352 seronegative cohort members. Every donor gave a peripheral blood sample, and the peripheral blood mononuclear cells from that sample were used for TCR beta sequencing. The Qiagen DNeasy Blood Extraction Kit was used to extract genomic DNA from the blood cell samples. General study outcomes and caveats: Only TCR beta chains were sequenced in this cohort, and the absence of alpha or paired-chain data limited detectable features. According to a later genetic analysis, donors in an Asian-associated ancestry cluster had fewer N-insertions in productive TCRs than the roughly 700-donor mean. A later genetic analysis associated a missense DCLRE1C variant with V-gene and J-gene trimming of TCR beta chains, and an independent cohort replicated the association. A later analysis found that HLA-associated TCR beta chains were more clonally expanded and had lower generation probabilities than equally common non-associated chains. Several of the top co-occurrence clusters appeared to be linked to parvovirus B19, influenza, CMV and Epstein-Barr virus, according to a later analysis. A total of 164 TCR beta chains were listed by the study as associated with cytomegalovirus. Broadly in line with IMGT annotations, most TCR beta V segments showed up in productive rearrangements about 87% or about 30% of the time in an earlier analysis of several hundred of the donors. In a later analysis, the rate of TCR association differed among HLA loci, with DRB1 alleles having the most associated TCRs and HLA-C alleles having the fewest. Roughly uniform sequencing depth across donors was assumed in presence/absence analyses, although this assumption may not hold. The only immune exposure information available for the cohort was CMV serostatus. Because HLA typing was missing for some donors at each locus, association tests included only the typed subset. A group of highly shared sequence variants was considered likely to be a technical artifact of the sequencing pipeline. At a false discovery rate of 0.05, a later analysis linked some 18,000 TCR beta sequences to specific HLA alleles. Cytomegalovirus status was reported to be diagnosed by the classifier with high specificity and sensitivity in both the original and validation cohorts. According to the authors, the approach could potentially be generalized to other disease states and immunological phenotypes. Three of the identified cytomegalovirus-associated TCR beta chains were confirmed in vitro to be specific for cytomegalovirus antigens. A later analysis found that most CMV-associated TCR beta chains appeared HLA-restricted, with HLA associations seemingly driven largely by CMV exposure. Linkage disequilibrium might explain the correlated functional status among segregating V segments, but an unknown experimental factor could not be excluded. A further reported finding was that TCR beta sequences accurately predicted the HLA-A and HLA-B alleles for most subjects in the first cohort. Most TCR sequences were seen in very few donors, while some public TCRs were found in many individuals. When HLA alleles, especially DR and DQ, strongly co-occurred, attributing TCR associations to individual alleles was difficult. The earlier analysis of nearly 600 of the donors excluded 15 to 20 rarely observed V segments, including chromosome 9 orphons, because counts were too low.

The TCR comes from a man aged 35 to 55 in good health and CMV-seronegative. Sequencing was carried out using PBMCs.

The CDR3: CAGRGQRRNTGELFF. The nucleotides read TGTGCCGGCAGAGGACAGCGCCGGAACACCGGGGAGCTGTTTTTT. The chain is encoded by TRBV2 joined to TRBJ2-2; TRBD1 is possibly the D segment (6 matching bases). CDR1 and CDR2, looked up from the germline V gene, are SNHLY and FYNNEI. The CDR3 starts with the cysteine, ends with the phenylalanine, and has 15 residues. Only the CDR3 region is kept as DNA, spanning 45 bases read in frame from base 1.